This TCR beta chain was captured by sequencing in a study of human T cells and chemical hapten exposure. Turning to this clonotype: Antigen: not known.

This CDR3 has 13 amino acids. The germline V gene encodes CDR1 MNHEY and CDR2 SVGAGI. V lost 4 bases, J lost 4 bases, and 11 bases lay in between. Individual cDNA molecules each carried unique molecular identifiers attached by the library. TCRdb analysed the 5' RACE reads with MiXCR anew, one entry per CDR3 protein. The sample has under 100,000 distinct CDR3 sequences, approximately 15% seen once. Unseparated into fractions, whole blood served as the source from which total RNA was extracted. Findings of the study overall: DPC sensitization left the count of TCRs above 1 in 1000 unchanged.

The clonotype was recovered from a female donor in good health. The chain has TRBV6-5 and TRBJ2-7; tentatively, D is TRBD1 (5 bases). CDR3 bases: TGTGCCAGCAGTTTAACGACAGCTTACGAGCAGTACTTC. This translates into CASSLTTAYEQYF.